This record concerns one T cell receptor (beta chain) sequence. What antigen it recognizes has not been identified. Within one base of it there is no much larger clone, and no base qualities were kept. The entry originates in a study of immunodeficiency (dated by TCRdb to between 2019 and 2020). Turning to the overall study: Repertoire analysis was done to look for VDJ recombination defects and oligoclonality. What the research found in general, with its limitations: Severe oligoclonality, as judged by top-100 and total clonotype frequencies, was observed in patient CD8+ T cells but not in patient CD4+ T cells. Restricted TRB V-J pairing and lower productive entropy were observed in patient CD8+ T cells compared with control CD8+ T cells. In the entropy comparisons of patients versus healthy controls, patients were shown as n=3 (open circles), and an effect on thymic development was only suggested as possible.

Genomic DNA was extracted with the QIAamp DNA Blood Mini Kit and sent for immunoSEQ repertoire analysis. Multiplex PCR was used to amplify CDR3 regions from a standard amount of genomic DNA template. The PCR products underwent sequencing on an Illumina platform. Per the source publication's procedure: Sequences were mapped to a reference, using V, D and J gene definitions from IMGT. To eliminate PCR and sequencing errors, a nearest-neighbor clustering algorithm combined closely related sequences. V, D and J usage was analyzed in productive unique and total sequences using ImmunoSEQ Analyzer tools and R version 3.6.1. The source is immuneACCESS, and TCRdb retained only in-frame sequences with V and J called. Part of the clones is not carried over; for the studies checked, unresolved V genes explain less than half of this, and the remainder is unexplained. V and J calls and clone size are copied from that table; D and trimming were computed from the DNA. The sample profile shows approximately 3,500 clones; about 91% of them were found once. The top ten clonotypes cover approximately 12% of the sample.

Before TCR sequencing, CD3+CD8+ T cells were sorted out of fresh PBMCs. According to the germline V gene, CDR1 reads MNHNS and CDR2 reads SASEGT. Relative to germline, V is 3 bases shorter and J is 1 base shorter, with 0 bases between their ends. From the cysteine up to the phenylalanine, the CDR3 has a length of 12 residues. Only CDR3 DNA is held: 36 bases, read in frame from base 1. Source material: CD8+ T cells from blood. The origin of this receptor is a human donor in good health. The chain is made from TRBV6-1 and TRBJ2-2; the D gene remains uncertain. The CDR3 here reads CASSENTGELFF. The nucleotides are TGTGCCAGCAGTGAGAACACCGGGGAGCTGTTTTTT.